This TCR beta chain was sequenced in a study of blood T cells in healthy people across ages. Through a sample-barcoded 5' primer and a J-beta primer mix, a second PCR was run for roughly 6 to 12 cycles. TCRdb re-called the 5' RACE reads with MiXCR, one entry per CDR3 protein. Seen here are approximately 800,000 distinct CDR3 sequences, 20% to 25% observed once, and the top ten hold approximately 3.7%. CDR1 and CDR2 (germline): SGHTA, FQGNSA. The CDR3 is made up of 14 amino acids. V dropped 2 bases and J dropped 5 bases, with 12 bases sitting between them. This sample also belongs to another study, concerning T cells of mothers and their children.

The sequence derives from a boy aged 10-17 years in good health. The genes are TRBV7-2 and TRBJ1-1; tentatively, D is TRBD1 (6 bases). Material for sequencing was blood. The CDR3 DNA follows: TGTGCCAGCAGCTTAACAGGGTTGTGGACTGAAGCTTTCTTT. Protein sequence: CASSLTGLWTEAFF. The full variable domain, completed using reference TRBV7-2 and TRBJ1-1, is GAGVSQSPSNKVTEKGKDVELRCDPISGHTALYWYRQSLGQGLEFLIYFQGNSAPDKSGLPSDRFSAERTGGSVSTLTIQRTQQEDSAVYLCASSLTGLWTEAFFGQGTRLTVV.